These 4 T cell receptor beta chains came from one sample sequenced in a study of STAT5B mutations in CD4+ large granular lymphocyte leukemia. Some clones are missing from TCRdb's copy, which holds only in-frame ones; the method was immunoSEQ multiplex PCR. The sample lists 45,000 to 55,000 clones, 60% to 75% seen once, with 1.5% in the top ten. Input material: CD4+ T cells from blood buffy coats. The receptors were sampled from a human donor in good health.

CDR3 coding DNA: TGTGCCAGCAGCTCGGGCAAGGGACAGCTCATGAACACTGAAGCTTTCTTT. Translation: CASSSGKGQLMNTEAFF. The J gene is TRBJ1-1, the V gene TRBV11-2; TRBD1 matches 7 bases. The trim removed 4 bases at V and 0 bases at J, leaving 11 bases unmatched. The CDR3 has 17 amino acids. CDR1 SGHAT and CDR2 FQNNGV come from the germline V gene.

This rearrangement joins TRBV2 to TRBJ2-7; either TRBD1 or TRBD2 may fit D (6 bases each). Per the germline V gene, CDR1 is SNHLY and CDR2 is FYNNEI. The CDR3 covers 12 residues. V lost 5 bases and J 3 bases, leaving 8 bases between the germline ends. The CDR3 spells CASSKGGYEQYF. The CDR3 nucleotides are TGTGCCAGCAGTAAGGGGGGCTACGAGCAGTACTTC.

The chain joins TRBV7-9 to TRBJ1-6, with TRBD1 matching over 7 bases. CDR1 SEHNR and CDR2 FQNEAQ come from the germline V gene (reference sequence). With V trimmed by 5 bases and J by 7 bases, 2 bases remained unmatched. This CDR3 has 13 residues. The CDR3 region is CASSIQGNSPLHF. As DNA, the CDR3 is TGTGCCAGCAGCATACAGGGGAATTCACCCCTCCACTTT.

This clone has just one count. This sequence joins TRBV7-2 and TRBJ2-2; D is undetermined. The CDR3 contains 12 residues. Looked up from germline, CDR1 is SGHTA and CDR2 is FQGNSA. V was cut by 6 bases and J by 5 bases, with 7 bases left in between. CDR3 in amino acids: CASRSLTGELFF. The CDR3 nucleotides are TGTGCCAGCAGGTCTCTAACCGGGGAGCTGTTTTTT.